This TCR beta chain was obtained from a study of immune reconstitution after stem cell transplant in scleroderma. The CDR3 extends over 13 amino acids. Trimming took off 3 bases at V and 8 bases at J, with 16 bases between the two ends. CDR1 and CDR2 (germline): SQVTM, ANQGSEA. In the case of this clonotype: Since a much larger clone is just one base distant, this may be a read error.

TCRdb reprocessed the RT-PCR reads with MiXCR, giving one entry per CDR3 protein. The sample carries approximately 2,000 distinct CDR3 sequences, 15% recorded once. This clonotype originated in a female donor with systemic sclerosis. This specimen was taken before or after autologous hematopoietic stem cell transplantation (not recorded which). The chain recombines TRBV29-1 with TRBJ1-2; D unresolved. The CDR3 DNA follows: TGCAGCGTTGATTTGGACGGTCTCTCAGGCTACACCTTC. Translation gives CSVDLDGLSGYTF.